This T cell receptor beta chain was captured in a study of graft-versus-host responses after intestinal transplantation. Measured with immunoSEQ multiplex PCR; TCRdb has only the in-frame clones, and not every one. Of 40,000 to 55,000 clones in the sample, 85% to 95% were seen once. Germline loops: CDR1 MNHNS, CDR2 SASEGT. This CDR3 spans 14 amino acids. V was clipped by 8 bases and J by 3 bases; unmatched bases: 8. A note on this clone: Its antigen remains unknown.

The receptor was isolated from a human donor who was the organ donor for an intestinal transplant. The chain recombines TRBV6-1 with TRBJ1-1; TRBD1 matches 8 bases. Sample: unstimulated CD8+ T cells sorted from spleen or lymph node cells, taken before transplant. As DNA, the CDR3 is TGTGCCAGCTTCGTGAAGACAGGGGACACTGAAGCTTTCTTT. Translating gives CASFVKTGDTEAFF.